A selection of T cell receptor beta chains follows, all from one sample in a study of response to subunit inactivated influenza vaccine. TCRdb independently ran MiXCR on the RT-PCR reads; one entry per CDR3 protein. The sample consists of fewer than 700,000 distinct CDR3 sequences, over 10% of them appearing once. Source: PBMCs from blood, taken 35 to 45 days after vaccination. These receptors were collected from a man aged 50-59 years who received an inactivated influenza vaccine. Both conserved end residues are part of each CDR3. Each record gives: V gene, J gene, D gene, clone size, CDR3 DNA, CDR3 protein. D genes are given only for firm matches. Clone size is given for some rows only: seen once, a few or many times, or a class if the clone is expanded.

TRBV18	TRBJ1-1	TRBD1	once	TGTGCCAGCTCACGGGGACAGGCGGGAGCTGGGACTGAAGCTTTCTTT	CASSRGQAGAGTEAFF
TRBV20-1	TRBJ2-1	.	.	TGCAGTGCTAGGGAGGACTCGATTAACAATGAGCAGTTCTTC	CSAREDSINNEQFF
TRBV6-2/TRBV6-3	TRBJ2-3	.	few	TGTGCCAGCAGTTACTCGCCGGACAGAATCACAGATACGCAGTATTTT	CASSYSPDRITDTQYF
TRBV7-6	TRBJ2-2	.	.	TGTGCCACCCCAACTAGTTCCGGGGAGCTGTTTTTT	CATPTSSGELFF
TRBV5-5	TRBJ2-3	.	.	TGTGCCAGCAGCTTGGTTCCGGGGAACACAGATACGCAGTATTTT	CASSLVPGNTDTQYF
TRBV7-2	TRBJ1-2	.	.	TGTGCCAGCAGCTTCAGGGAGAATGCTTATGGCTACACCTTC	CASSFRENAYGYTF
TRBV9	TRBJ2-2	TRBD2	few	TGTGCCAGCAGCGGTATGAGCGGGAGTCGATTCGGGGAGCTGTTTTTT	CASSGMSGSRFGELFF
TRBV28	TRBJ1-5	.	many	TGTGCCAGCAGTAGAACACAGCTTCAGCCCCAGCATTTT	CASSRTQLQPQHF
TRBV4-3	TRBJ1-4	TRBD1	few	TGCGCCAGCAGCCAGGTGGGACAGGGGAATGAAAAACTGTTTTTT	CASSQVGQGNEKLFF
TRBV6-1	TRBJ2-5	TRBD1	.	TGTGCCAGCAGAACAGGGGGCTGGGAGACCCAGTACTTC	CASRTGGWETQYF
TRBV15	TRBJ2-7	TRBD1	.	TGTGCCACCAGCAGAAGACAGGGGTCCTTCTACGAGCAGTACTTC	CATSRRQGSFYEQYF
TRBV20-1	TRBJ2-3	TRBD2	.	TGCAGTGCTAGAGGTAGCGGGAGGGTGAGAGATACGCAGTATTTT	CSARGSGRVRDTQYF
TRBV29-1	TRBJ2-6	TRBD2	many	TGCAGCGTTAAGGCCCCCGGGGGGTCGGCTAACTCTGGGGCCAACGTCCTGACTTTC	CSVKAPGGSANSGANVLTF
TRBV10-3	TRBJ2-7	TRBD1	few	TGTGCCATCAGTGCCCAGGGGGCTGATCAGTACTTC	CAISAQGADQYF
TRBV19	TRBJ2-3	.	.	TGTGCCAGTAGTAAACTCTTTCCTCCCCTGACAGATACGCAGTATTTT	CASSKLFPPLTDTQYF
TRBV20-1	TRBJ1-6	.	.	TGCAGTGCTTCCTTCCCTTCGACAGGCAATTCACCCCTCCACTTT	CSASFPSTGNSPLHF
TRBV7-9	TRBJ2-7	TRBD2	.	TGTGCCAGCAGCTTAGTTAGCGGGAGGGTCTACGAGCAGTACTTC	CASSLVSGRVYEQYF
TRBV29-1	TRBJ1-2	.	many	TGCAGCGTTGCCGGAGACCTCTATGGCTACACCTTC	CSVAGDLYGYTF